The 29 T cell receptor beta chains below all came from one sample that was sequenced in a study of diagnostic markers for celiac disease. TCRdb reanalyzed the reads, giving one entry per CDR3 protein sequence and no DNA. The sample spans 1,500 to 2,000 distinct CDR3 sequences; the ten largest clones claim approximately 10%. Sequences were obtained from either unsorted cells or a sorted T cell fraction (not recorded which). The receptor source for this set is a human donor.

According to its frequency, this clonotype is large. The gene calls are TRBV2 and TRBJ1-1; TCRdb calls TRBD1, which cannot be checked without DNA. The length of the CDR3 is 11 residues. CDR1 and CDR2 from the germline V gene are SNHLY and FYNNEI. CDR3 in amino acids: CASGRGAEAFF.

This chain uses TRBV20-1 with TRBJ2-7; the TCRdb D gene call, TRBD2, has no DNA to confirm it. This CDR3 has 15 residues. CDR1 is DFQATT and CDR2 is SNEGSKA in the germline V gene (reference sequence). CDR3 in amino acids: CSARELAVTTYEQYF.

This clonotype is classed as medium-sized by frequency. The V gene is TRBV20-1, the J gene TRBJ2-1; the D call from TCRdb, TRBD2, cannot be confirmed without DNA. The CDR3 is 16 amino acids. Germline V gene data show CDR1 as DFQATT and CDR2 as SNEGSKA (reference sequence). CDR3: CSALTSGGESYNEQFF.

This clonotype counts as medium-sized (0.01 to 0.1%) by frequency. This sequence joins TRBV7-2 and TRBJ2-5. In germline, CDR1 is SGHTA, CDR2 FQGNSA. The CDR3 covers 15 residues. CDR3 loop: CASSLASTSQETQYF.

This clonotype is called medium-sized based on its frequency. The CDR3 spells CASSHGHGSPYEQYF. This rearrangement joins TRBV4-1 to TRBJ2-7; no DNA is available, so the TRBD1 call from TCRdb remains unchecked. This CDR3 has 15 amino acids. The germline CDR1 and CDR2 sequences are MGHRA and YSYEKL.

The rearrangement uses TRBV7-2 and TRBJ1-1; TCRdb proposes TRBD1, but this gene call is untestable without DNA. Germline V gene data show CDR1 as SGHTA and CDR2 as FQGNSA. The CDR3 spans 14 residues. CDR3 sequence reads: CASSLQGSGTEAFF.

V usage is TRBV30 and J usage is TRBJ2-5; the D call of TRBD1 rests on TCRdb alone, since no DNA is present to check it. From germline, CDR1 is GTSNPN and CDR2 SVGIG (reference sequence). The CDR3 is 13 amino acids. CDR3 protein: CAWSSGAWETQYF. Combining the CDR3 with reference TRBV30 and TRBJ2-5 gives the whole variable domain SQTIHQWPATLVQPVGSPLSLECTVEGTSNPNLYWYRQAAGRGLQLLFYSVGIGQISSEVPQNLSASRPQDRQFILSSKKLLLSDSGFYLCAWSSGAWETQYFGPGTRLLVL.

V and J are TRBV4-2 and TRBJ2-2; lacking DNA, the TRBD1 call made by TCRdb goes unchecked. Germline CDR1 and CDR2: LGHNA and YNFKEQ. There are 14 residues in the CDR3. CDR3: CASRRDRDTGELFF.

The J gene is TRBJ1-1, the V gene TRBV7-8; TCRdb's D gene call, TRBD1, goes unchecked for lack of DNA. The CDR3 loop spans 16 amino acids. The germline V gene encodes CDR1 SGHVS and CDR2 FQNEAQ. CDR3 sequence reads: CASSPEGPGWRTEAFF.

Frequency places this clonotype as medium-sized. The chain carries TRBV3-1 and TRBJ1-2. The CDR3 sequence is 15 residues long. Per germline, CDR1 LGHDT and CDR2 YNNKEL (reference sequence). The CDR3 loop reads CASSPLAYDNYGYTF.

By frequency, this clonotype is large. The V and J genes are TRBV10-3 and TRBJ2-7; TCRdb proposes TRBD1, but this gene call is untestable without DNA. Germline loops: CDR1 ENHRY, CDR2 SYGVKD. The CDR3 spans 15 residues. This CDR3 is CAISNPGQGGNEQYF.

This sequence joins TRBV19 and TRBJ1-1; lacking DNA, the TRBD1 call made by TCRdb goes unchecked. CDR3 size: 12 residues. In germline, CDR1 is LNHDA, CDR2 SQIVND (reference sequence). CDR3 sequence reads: CASSAGTGVAFF.

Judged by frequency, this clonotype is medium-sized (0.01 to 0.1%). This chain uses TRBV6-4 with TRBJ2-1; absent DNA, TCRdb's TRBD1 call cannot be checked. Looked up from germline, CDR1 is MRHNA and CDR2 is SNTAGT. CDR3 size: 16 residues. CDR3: CASSVGAGQAYNEQFF.

The CDR3 here is CASSYGRNQPQHF. The gene calls are TRBV6-5 and TRBJ1-5. The CDR3 contains 13 residues. From germline, CDR1 is MNHEY and CDR2 SVGAGI.

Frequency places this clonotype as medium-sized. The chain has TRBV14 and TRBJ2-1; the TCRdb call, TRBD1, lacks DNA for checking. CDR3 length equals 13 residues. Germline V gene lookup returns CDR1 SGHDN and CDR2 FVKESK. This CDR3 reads CASSGASYNEQFF.

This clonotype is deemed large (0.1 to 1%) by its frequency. CDR3 region: CASSLSAGGYTF. The chain has TRBV28 and TRBJ1-2. Germline lookup yields CDR1 MDHEN and CDR2 SYDVKM. This CDR3 has 12 amino acids.

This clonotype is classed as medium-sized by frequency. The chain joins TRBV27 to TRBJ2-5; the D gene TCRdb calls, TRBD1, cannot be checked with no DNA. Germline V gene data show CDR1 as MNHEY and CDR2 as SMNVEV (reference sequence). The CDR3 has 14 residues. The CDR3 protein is CASSLEPTGETQYF.

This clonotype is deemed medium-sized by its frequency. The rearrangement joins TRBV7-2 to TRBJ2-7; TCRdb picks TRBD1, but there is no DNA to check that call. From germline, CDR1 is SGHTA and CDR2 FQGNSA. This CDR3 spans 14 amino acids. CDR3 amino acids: CASSWDRGRREQYF.

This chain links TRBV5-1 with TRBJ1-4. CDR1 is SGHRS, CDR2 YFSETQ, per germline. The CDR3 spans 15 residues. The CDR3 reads CASSLGLSTNEKLFF.

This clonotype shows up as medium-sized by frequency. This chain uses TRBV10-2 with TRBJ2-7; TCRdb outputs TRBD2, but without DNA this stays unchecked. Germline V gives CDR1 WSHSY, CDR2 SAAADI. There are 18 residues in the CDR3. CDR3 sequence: CASSEGGAGGWVPYEQYF.

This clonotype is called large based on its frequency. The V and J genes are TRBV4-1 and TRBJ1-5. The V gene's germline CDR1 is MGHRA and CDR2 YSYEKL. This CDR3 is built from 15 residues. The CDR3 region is CASSQANTDGQPQHF.

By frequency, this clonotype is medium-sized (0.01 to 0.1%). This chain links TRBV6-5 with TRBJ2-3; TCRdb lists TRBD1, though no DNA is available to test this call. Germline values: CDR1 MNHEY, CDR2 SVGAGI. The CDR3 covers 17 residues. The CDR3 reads CASSYSSPYGSPDTQYF.

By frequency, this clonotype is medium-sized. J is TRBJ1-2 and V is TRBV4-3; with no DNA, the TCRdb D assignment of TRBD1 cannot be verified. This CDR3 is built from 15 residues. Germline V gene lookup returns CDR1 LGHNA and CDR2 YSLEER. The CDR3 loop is CASSQEEGADYGYTF.

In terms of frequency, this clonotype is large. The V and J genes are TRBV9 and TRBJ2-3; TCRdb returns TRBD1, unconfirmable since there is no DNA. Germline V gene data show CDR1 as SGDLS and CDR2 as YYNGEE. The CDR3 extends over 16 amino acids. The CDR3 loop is CASSAPGTPSTDTQYF.

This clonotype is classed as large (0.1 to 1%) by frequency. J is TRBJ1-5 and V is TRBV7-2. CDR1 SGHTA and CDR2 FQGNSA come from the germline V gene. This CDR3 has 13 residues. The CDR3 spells CASSYTQGQPQHF.

The chain's CDR3 is CASSVGVSSGNTIYF. V gene TRBV9 combines with J gene TRBJ1-3. The CDR3 contains 15 residues. Germline CDR1 reads SGDLS; CDR2 reads YYNGEE.

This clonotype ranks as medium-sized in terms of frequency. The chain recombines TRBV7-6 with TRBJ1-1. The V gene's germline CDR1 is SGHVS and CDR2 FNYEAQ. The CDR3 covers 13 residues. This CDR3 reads CASSLAGSLQAFF.

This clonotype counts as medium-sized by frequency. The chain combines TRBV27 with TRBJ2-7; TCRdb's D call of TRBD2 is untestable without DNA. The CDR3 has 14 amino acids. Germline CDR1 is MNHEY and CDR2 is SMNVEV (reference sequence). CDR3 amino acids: CASSFVAGTYEQYF.

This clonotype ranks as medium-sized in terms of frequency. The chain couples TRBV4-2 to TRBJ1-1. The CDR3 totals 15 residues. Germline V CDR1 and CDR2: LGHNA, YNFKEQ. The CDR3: CASSPRGRANTEAFF.